The rows below give T cell receptor beta chains drawn from one sample of a study of shared clonotypes between healthy human individuals. Libraries were prepared by immunoSEQ multiplex PCR; TCRdb keeps only in-frame clonotypes and omits some of them. Here the sample spans 2 million to 2.5 million clones, roughly 93% being singletons. Sequenced material: naive CD4+ T cells from PBMCs. These receptors were collected from a man younger than 35 in good health. Some clones in this sample may be carry-over from other donors' samples. Both conserved end residues are part of each CDR3. A D gene is named only where the DNA matches it firmly. Expanded clones get a size class; other rows say once, few or many, or leave the size out.

.	.	TRBJ2-2	TRBV21-1	CASSTRPRQGNTGELFF	TGTGCCAGCAGCACCAGACCCCGACAGGGAAACACCGGGGAGCTGTTTTTT
.	once	TRBJ2-7	TRBV7-9	CASSLDGQATQYF	TGTGCCAGCAGCTTAGATGGGCAGGCAACCCAGTACTTC
TRBD1	once	TRBJ1-2	TRBV9	CASSVARGTVGNHYGYTF	TGTGCCAGCAGCGTAGCCCGGGGGACAGTGGGGAATCACTATGGCTACACCTTC
.	.	TRBJ2-7	TRBV4-2	CASSKDVGDPEQYF	TGTGCCAGCAGCAAAGACGTGGGAGATCCCGAGCAGTACTTC
TRBD2	.	TRBJ2-7	TRBV9	CASSARGDRGEQYF	TGTGCCAGCAGCGCGCGGGGGGACCGGGGCGAGCAGTACTTC
TRBD1	.	TRBJ2-2	TRBV18	CASGPGTGDTGELFF	TGTGCCAGCGGACCCGGGACAGGGGACACCGGGGAGCTGTTTTTT
TRBD2	.	TRBJ2-1	TRBV7-8	CASSFQREGYEQFF	TGTGCCAGCAGCTTCCAGCGGGAGGGGTATGAGCAGTTCTTC
.	.	TRBJ2-1	TRBV7-2	CASSLDKTVYNEQFF	TGTGCCAGCAGCTTAGATAAGACAGTCTACAATGAGCAGTTCTTC
.	.	TRBJ2-2	TRBV7-9	CASLRGGSTNTGELFF	TGTGCCAGCCTGCGCGGGGGCAGCACGAACACCGGGGAGCTGTTTTTT
.	.	TRBJ2-2	TRBV5-1	CASSLAGAGTGELFF	TGCGCCAGCAGCTTGGCAGGGGCGGGCACCGGGGAGCTGTTTTTT
TRBD1	.	TRBJ1-1	TRBV5-1	CASSLDRDREAFF	TGCGCCAGCAGCTTGGACCGGGACAGGGAAGCTTTCTTT
TRBD2	.	TRBJ2-1	TRBV19	CASSSSGRFNEQFF	TGTGCCAGTAGTTCCAGCGGGAGGTTCAATGAGCAGTTCTTC
.	.	TRBJ2-7	TRBV6-5	CASSFVRGSSYEQYF	TGTGCCAGCAGTTTCGTCAGGGGAAGCTCCTACGAGCAGTACTTC
TRBD1	.	TRBJ1-2	TRBV27	CASSSRDRGLLPGPNYGYTF	TGTGCCAGCAGTTCCCGGGACAGGGGTCTCCTTCCCGGACCTAACTATGGCTACACCTTC
.	once	TRBJ2-1	TRBV7-2	CASSRSGGLYNEQFF	TGTGCCAGCAGCCGAAGTGGGGGACTTTACAATGAGCAGTTCTTC
.	.	TRBJ2-2	TRBV28	CASSNREAGPGELFF	TGTGCCAGCAGCAACCGGGAAGCCGGCCCCGGGGAGCTGTTTTTT
TRBD1	.	TRBJ1-2	TRBV19	CASSRLTPGGVRNTF	TGTGCCAGTAGCCGACTGACCCCAGGGGGGGTTCGGAACACCTTC
.	few	TRBJ1-1	TRBV28	CASETQFEAFF	TGTGCCAGCGAAACCCAGTTCGAAGCTTTCTTT
.	.	TRBJ1-1	TRBV15	CATSRRGTGNTEAFF	TGTGCCACCAGCAGACGAGGTACGGGGAACACTGAAGCTTTCTTT
.	.	TRBJ2-1	TRBV7-2	CASSPQRASSYNEQFF	TGTGCCAGCAGCCCCCAGCGGGCTAGCTCCTACAATGAGCAGTTCTTC
.	.	TRBJ2-7	TRBV27	CASRPTPAYEQYF	TGTGCCAGCAGGCCCACCCCAGCCTACGAGCAGTACTTC
TRBD1	.	TRBJ1-1	TRBV6-1	CASTPQGQGNTEAFF	TGTGCCAGCACCCCACAGGGACAGGGGAACACTGAAGCTTTCTTT
.	once	TRBJ2-1	TRBV5-1	CASSLGSGYNEQFF	TGCGCCAGCAGCTTGGGTAGCGGATACAATGAGCAGTTCTTC
.	.	TRBJ1-5	TRBV6-5	CASRDRTDSNQPQHF	TGTGCCAGCAGAGACCGGACAGATAGCAATCAGCCCCAGCATTTT
.	.	TRBJ2-3	TRBV2	CASSDQGKDTQYF	TGTGCCAGCAGCGACCAGGGAAAGGATACGCAGTATTTT
TRBD1	.	TRBJ1-2	TRBV7-9	CASIRDRGNYGYTF	TGTGCCAGCATCCGGGACAGGGGGAACTATGGCTACACCTTC
.	.	TRBJ1-2	TRBV7-9	CASSLGSEYGYTF	TGTGCCAGCAGCTTAGGGTCAGAGTATGGCTACACCTTC